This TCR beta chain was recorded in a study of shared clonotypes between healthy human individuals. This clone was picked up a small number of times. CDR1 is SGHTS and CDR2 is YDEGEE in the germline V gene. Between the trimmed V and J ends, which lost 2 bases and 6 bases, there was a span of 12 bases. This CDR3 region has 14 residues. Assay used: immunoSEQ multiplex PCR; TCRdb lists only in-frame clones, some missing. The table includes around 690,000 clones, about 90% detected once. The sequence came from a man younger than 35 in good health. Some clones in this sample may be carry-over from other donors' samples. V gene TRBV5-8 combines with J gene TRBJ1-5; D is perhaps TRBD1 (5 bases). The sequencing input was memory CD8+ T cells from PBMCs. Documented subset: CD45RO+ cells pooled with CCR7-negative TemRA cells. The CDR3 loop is CASSFRGGGQPQHF. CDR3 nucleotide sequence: TGTGCCAGCAGCTTTAGGGGCGGGGGTCAGCCCCAGCATTTT.